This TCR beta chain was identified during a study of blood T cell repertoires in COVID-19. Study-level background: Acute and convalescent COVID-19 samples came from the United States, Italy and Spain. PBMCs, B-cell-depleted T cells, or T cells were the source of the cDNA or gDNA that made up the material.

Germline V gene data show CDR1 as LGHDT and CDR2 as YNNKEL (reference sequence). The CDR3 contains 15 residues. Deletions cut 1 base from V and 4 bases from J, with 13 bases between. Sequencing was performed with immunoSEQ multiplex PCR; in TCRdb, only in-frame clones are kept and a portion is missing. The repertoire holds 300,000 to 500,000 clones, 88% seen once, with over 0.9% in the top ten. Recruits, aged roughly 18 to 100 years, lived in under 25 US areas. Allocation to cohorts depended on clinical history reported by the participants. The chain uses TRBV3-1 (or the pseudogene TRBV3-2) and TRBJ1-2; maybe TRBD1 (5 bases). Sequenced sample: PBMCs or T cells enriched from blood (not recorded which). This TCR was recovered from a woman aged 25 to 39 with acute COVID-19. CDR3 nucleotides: TGTGCCAGCAGCCAAGGTTCAGGGTCTGGCTATGGCTACACCTTC. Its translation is CASSQGSGSGYGYTF.